The 3 T cell receptor beta chains in this list originate from one sample, sequenced in a study of radiotherapy plus CTLA-4 blockade in lung cancer. The assay was immunoSEQ multiplex PCR, and TCRdb's table has in-frame clones only and misses some. The sample comprises 80,000 or so clones, 78% of which are singletons, and more than 3.5% rests with the top ten. The sample consisted of peripheral blood, taken from a patient treated with radiotherapy plus ipilimumab. The receptors were gathered from a human donor with non-small cell lung cancer who had a partial response to radiotherapy plus ipilimumab. Some clones in this sample may be carry-over from other donors' samples.

This sequence joins TRBV7-2 and TRBJ2-3, with TRBD2 matching 9 bases. V gave up 5 bases and J gave up 4 bases; unmatched junction bases: 16. Germline CDR1 and CDR2: SGHTA and FQGNSA. The length of the CDR3 is 18 residues. The CDR3 region has the DNA TGTGCCAGCAGCCCTAGGTCCCTGCTAGCGGGACTGGCAGATACGCAGTATTTT. Its protein is CASSPRSLLAGLADTQYF. The full variable domain, in which reference TRBV7-2 and TRBJ2-3 provide the parts outside the CDR3, is GAGVSQSPSNKVTEKGKDVELRCDPISGHTALYWYRQSLGQGLEFLIYFQGNSAPDKSGLPSDRFSAERTGGSVSTLTIQRTQQEDSAVYLCASSPRSLLAGLADTQYFGPGTRLTVL.

This clone was seen more than once but under ten times. This chain links TRBV28 with TRBJ1-1; TRBD1 matches 9 bases. Germline V gene lookup returns CDR1 MDHEN and CDR2 SYDVKM. V was pared by 5 bases and J by 4 bases, with 5 bases of the junction left unmatched. The CDR3 consists of 14 residues. CDR3 loop: CASSPGQGGTEAFF. The CDR3 coding sequence is TGTGCCAGCAGTCCGGGACAGGGTGGCACTGAAGCTTTCTTT.

The chain couples TRBV19 to TRBJ2-2, with TRBD2 matching 7 bases. V shed 3 bases and J 7 bases; nucleotides not matched to a gene: 8. CDR1 LNHDA and CDR2 SQIVND come from the germline V gene (reference sequence). There are 15 residues in the CDR3. CDR3 DNA: TGTGCCAGTAGTATTAGGCGGGAGAATGGCGGGGAGCTGTTTTTT. This sequence encodes CASSIRRENGGELFF.